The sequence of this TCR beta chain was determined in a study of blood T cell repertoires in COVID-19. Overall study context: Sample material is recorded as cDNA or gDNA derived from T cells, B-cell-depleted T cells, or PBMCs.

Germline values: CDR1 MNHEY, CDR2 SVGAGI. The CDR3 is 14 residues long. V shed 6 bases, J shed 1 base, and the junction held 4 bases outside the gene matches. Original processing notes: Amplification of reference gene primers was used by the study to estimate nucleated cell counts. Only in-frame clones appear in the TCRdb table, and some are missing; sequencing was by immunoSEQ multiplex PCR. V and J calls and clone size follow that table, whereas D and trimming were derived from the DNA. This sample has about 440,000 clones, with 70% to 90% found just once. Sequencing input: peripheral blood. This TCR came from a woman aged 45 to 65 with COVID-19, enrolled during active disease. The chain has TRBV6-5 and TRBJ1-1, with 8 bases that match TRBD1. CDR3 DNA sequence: TGTGCCAGCAGGCGCGGGACAGGGAACACTGAAGCTTTCTTT. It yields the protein CASRRGTGNTEAFF.